This T cell receptor (beta chain) is drawn from a study of regulatory T cells in long-lasting Graves disease. General study results and limits: Persistent disease showed a preference for TRBV28, TRBJ1-2 and TRBJ2-5. Between persistent patients, thousands of public clonotypes were shared, exceeding the roughly 940 shared between new patients. The study found lower TCR diversity in persistent Graves' patients than in newly diagnosed ones.

A word on this clonotype: Its target is unknown.

TCR beta libraries were built with iRepertoire HTBI primers and Arm-PCR of CDR3 regions. TCRdb called the multiplex PCR reads again in MiXCR, with one record for every CDR3 protein. The table includes 500,000 to 700,000 distinct CDR3 sequences, 30% detected once. Time point in this sample: persistent/refractory GD, antithyroid drugs over 5 years with positive TRAb. From RNA extracted from PBMCs, the TCR library was made. Trimming removed 3 bases from V and 2 bases from J, with 5 bases in between. The CDR3 covers 11 residues. Germline loops: CDR1 DFQATT, CDR2 SNEGSKA (reference sequence). This specimen was peripheral blood mononuclear cells (PBMCs), taken when the disease was refractory, from a patient treated with antithyroid drugs. V is TRBV20-1 and J is TRBJ2-7; D unclear. The TCR was taken from a female donor with Graves disease. The CDR3 region is CSASTAYEQYF. For the CDR3, the DNA is TGCAGTGCTAGTACAGCCTACGAGCAGTACTTC.